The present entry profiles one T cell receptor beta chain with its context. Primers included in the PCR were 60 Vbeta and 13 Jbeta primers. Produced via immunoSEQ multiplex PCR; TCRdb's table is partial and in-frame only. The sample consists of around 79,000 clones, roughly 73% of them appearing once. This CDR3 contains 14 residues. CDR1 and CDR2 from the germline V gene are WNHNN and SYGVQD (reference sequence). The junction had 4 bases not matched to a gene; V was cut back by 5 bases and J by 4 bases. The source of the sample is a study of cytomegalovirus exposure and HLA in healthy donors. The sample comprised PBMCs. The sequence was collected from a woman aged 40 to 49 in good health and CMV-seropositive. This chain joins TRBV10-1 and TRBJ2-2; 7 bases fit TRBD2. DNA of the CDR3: TGCGCCAGCAGTCCGGGCGGGGGCACCGGGGAGCTGTTTTTT. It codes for CASSPGGGTGELFF.